This T cell receptor beta chain comes out of a study of blood T cell repertoires in COVID-19. Source study methods: Estimated nucleated cell counts came from reference gene primer amplification. The table came from immunoSEQ multiplex PCR; TCRdb's copy has only in-frame clones and leaves some out. V and J calls and clone size are given by that table; D and trimming were obtained from the DNA. The sample yields about 200,000 clones, 86% seen once. Residents of under 25 US areas, aged roughly 18 to 89 years, made up the participants. This CDR3 is 13 amino acids long. The V end was cut by 8 bases, the J end by 3 bases, with 11 bases between. CDR1 and CDR2 from the germline V gene are SNHLY and FYNNEI.

The genes are TRBV2 and TRBJ1-5; D remains ambiguous. Material for sequencing was PBMCs or T cells enriched from blood (not recorded which). This sequence originates from a man aged 40-55 years with acute COVID-19. The CDR3 protein is CASQASYNQPQHF. The DNA for the CDR3 is TGTGCCAGCCAGGCCTCCTACAATCAGCCCCAGCATTTT.